This T cell receptor beta chain was observed in a study of tissue T cells after allogeneic stem cell transplantation. TCRbeta CDR3 was sequenced at survey depth with template counts. This table comes from immunoSEQ multiplex PCR, and its TCRdb copy is limited to in-frame clones, with some not included. The sample consists of more than 40,000 clones, around 70% of them appearing once. As regards this clone: Germline and genes: mouse.

Sequencing input: sorted cells pooled from one or two spleens. The clonotype originates from a pool of C57BL/6 mice in good health.

The covered CDR3 bases are TGTGCCAGCAGTACCAGACAGGGAGCGGGAAATACGCTCTAT. Amino acid sequence: CASSTRQGAGNTLY. The full CDR3 reads CASSTRQGAGNTLYF. The chain recombines TRBV19 with TRBJ1-3; 7 positions agree with TRBD1. The CDR3 is cut off 1 residue early in the read; its end comes from the germline J gene. The V and J ends lost 3 bases and 4 bases, in that order; junction bases with no gene match: 7. The CDR3 totals 15 residues. Looked up from germline, CDR1 is FNHDT and CDR2 is SITEND (reference sequence). Full variable domain (remainder filled in from reference TRBV19 and TRBJ1-3): GGIITQTPKFLIGQEGQKLTLKCQQNFNHDTMYWYRQDSGKGLRLIYYSITENDLQKGDLSEGYDASREKKSSFSLTVTSAQKNEMAVFLCASSTRQGAGNTLYFGEGSRLIVV.